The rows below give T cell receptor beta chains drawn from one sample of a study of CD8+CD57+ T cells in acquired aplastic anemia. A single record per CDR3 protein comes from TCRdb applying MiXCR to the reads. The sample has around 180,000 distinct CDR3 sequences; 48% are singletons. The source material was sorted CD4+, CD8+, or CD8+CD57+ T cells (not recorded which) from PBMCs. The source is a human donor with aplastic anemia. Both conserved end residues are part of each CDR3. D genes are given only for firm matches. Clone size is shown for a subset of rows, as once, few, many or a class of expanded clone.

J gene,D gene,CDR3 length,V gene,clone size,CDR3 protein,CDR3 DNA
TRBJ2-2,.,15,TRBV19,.,CASSITWTNTGELFF,TGTGCCAGTAGTATAACCTGGACCAACACCGGGGAGCTGTTTTTT
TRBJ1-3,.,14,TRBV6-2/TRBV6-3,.,CASSLDPSGNTIYF,TGTGCCAGCAGCTTGGATCCGTCTGGAAACACCATATATTTT
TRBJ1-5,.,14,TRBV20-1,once,CSATDRAGNQPQHF,TGCAGTGCTACAGACAGAGCGGGCAATCAGCCCCAGCATTTT
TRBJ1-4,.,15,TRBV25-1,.,CASRTDQGSDEKLFF,TGTGCCAGCAGGACGGATCAGGGATCGGATGAAAAACTGTTTTTT
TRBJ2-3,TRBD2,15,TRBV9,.,CASRPGGASTDTQYF,TGTGCCAGCAGGCCCGGGGGGGCGAGCACAGATACGCAGTATTTT
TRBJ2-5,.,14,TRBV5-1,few,CASSLRTLQETQYF,TGCGCCAGCAGCTTAAGGACTTTACAAGAGACCCAGTACTTC
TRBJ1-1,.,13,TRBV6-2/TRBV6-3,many,CASSYLRNTEAFF,TGTGCCAGCAGTTACCTGAGGAACACTGAAGCTTTCTTT
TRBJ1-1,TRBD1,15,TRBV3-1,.,CASSQAAGGNTEAFF,TGTGCCAGCAGCCAAGCGGCAGGGGGGAACACTGAAGCTTTCTTT
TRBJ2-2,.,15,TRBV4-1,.,CASSQVYRETGELFF,TGCGCCAGCAGCCAAGTCTACAGGGAGACCGGGGAGCTGTTTTTT
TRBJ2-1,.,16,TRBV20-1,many,CSARDSNVPSYNEQFF,TGCAGTGCTAGAGATTCAAACGTGCCTTCCTACAATGAGCAGTTCTTC
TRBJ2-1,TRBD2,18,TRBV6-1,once,CASSEISNSGGSYNEQFF,TGTGCCAGCAGTGAGATAAGTAATAGCGGGGGCTCCTACAATGAGCAGTTCTTC
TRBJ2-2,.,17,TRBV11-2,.,CASSSDGGGGESGELVF,TGTGCCAGCAGCTCCGACGGGGGAGGGGGAGAGAGCGGGGAGCTGGTTTTT
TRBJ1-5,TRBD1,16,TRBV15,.,CATSGLTGGAGQPQHF,TGTGCCACCAGCGGCTTAACAGGGGGTGCGGGTCAGCCCCAGCATTTT
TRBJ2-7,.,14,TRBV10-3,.,CAISVGRGYYEQYF,TGTGCCATCAGTGTCGGGCGGGGATACTACGAGCAGTACTTC
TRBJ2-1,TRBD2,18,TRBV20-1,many,CSARVRGGRLAGFNEQFF,TGCAGTGCTAGGGTTCGGGGGGGCCGTCTAGCGGGGTTCAATGAGCAGTTCTTC
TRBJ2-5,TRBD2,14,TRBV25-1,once,CASSRLADQETQYF,TGTGCCAGCAGCAGACTAGCGGACCAAGAGACCCAGTACTTC